These 16 T cell receptor beta chains share one sample of origin, sequenced in a study of blood T cell repertoires in COVID-19. Profiling relied on immunoSEQ multiplex PCR, and the TCRdb table lists in-frame clones only, not all of them. The data show around 250,000 clones, approximately 88% seen once. Material: PBMCs or T cells enriched from blood (not recorded which). These receptor sequences come from a woman in her thirties or forties who had been exposed to COVID-19.

The chain joins TRBV25-1 to TRBJ1-1, with D unresolved. The CDR3 is made up of 16 amino acids. CDR1 is MGHDK and CDR2 is SYGVNS in the germline V gene. Trimming shortened V by 1 base and J by 2 bases, and 14 bases separated the two germline ends. CDR3 DNA sequence: TGTGCCAGCAGTGAATGGGGAGGGTTGGGAAACACTGAAGCTTTCTTT. Protein sequence: CASSEWGGLGNTEAFF.

This sequence joins TRBV3-1 (or the pseudogene TRBV3-2) and TRBJ1-2, with a possible D match to TRBD1 (6 bases). V lost 1 base and J lost 3, with 12 bases in between. The germline CDR1 and CDR2 sequences are LGHDT and YNNKEL (reference sequence). The length of the CDR3 is 15 residues. In DNA, the CDR3 is TGTGCCAGCAGCCAAGCTAGTCACAGGGACTATGGCTACACCTTC. This gives the protein CASSQASHRDYGYTF.

The chain has TRBV28 and TRBJ1-4; unclear D gene. Germline CDR1 reads MDHEN; CDR2 reads SYDVKM. V was pared by 6 bases and J by 7 bases, with 18 bases between. The CDR3 is 15 amino acids. CDR3 bases: TGTGCCAGCAGCCCTGCCGAGGGCATGAGTGAAAAACTGTTTTTT. It is translated as CASSPAEGMSEKLFF. Complete variable domain (other parts from reference TRBV28 and TRBJ1-4): DVKVTQSSRYLVKRTGEKVFLECVQDMDHENMFWYRQDPGLGLRLIYFSYDVKMKEKGDIPEGYSVSREKKERFSLILESASTNQTSMYLCASSPAEGMSEKLFFGSGTQLSVL.

This clone came up a few times. This chain's CDR3 is CASSLVYLAGGADTQYF. CDR3 DNA sequence: TGTGCCAGCAGCTTAGTTTACCTAGCGGGGGGAGCAGATACGCAGTATTTT. The V gene is TRBV7-2, the J gene TRBJ2-3, with TRBD2 identical over 11 bases. Trimming at V came to 1 base and at J to 4 bases, leaving 7 bases not matched to a gene. The germline CDR1 and CDR2 sequences are SGHTA and FQGNSA. The CDR3 spans 17 residues. Full variable domain (rest looked up from reference TRBV7-2 and TRBJ2-3): GAGVSQSPSNKVTEKGKDVELRCDPISGHTALYWYRQSLGQGLEFLIYFQGNSAPDKSGLPSDRFSAERTGGSVSTLTIQRTQQEDSAVYLCASSLVYLAGGADTQYFGPGTRLTVL.

V usage is TRBV19 and J usage is TRBJ2-7, with TRBD1 matching over 9 bases. V shed 3 bases, J shed 5 bases, and the junction held 8 bases outside the gene matches. The CDR3 is 15 residues long. CDR1 LNHDA and CDR2 SQIVND come from the germline V gene (reference sequence). CDR3 coding DNA: TGTGCCAGTAGTATCTCGGGACAGGGTGGGGACGAGCAGTACTTC. Residues: CASSISGQGGDEQYF. The full variable domain, in which reference TRBV19 and TRBJ2-7 provide the parts outside the CDR3, is DGGITQSPKYLFRKEGQNVTLSCEQNLNHDAMYWYRQDPGQGLRLIYYSQIVNDFQKGDIAEGYSVSREKKESFPLTVTSAQKNPTAFYLCASSISGQGGDEQYFGPGTRLTVT.

J is TRBJ1-5 and V is TRBV4-1, with unresolved D. The germline CDR1 and CDR2 sequences are MGHRA and YSYEKL. The CDR3 contains 14 residues. With 2 bases removed from V and 7 bases from J, the gap between germline ends came to 12 bases. The CDR3 loop is CASSQNEMEQPQHF. The CDR3 region has the DNA TGCGCCAGCAGCCAAAATGAGATGGAGCAGCCCCAGCATTTT.

V usage is TRBV7-9 and J usage is TRBJ1-5, with a possible D match to TRBD1 (6 bases). CDR1 and CDR2 from the germline V gene are SEHNR and FQNEAQ (reference sequence). CDR3 length: 14 residues. Trimming took 1 base from V and 7 from J, leaving 11 bases between them. CDR3 DNA: TGTGCCAGCAGCTTAGACGGGGGGCCCCAGCCCCAGCATTTT. Translating it yields CASSLDGGPQPQHF.

V and J are TRBV6-1 and TRBJ1-2, with 9 positions matching TRBD1. CDR3 length: 16 residues. Unmatched junction bases numbered 8, after V lost 2 bases and J lost 4 bases. Germline loops: CDR1 MNHNS, CDR2 SASEGT. CDR3 protein: CASSETWTGDLYGYTF. CDR3 DNA: TGTGCCAGCAGTGAAACGTGGACAGGGGACCTCTATGGCTACACCTTC.

The rearrangement uses TRBV24-1 and TRBJ2-4, with TRBD1 identical over 7 bases. Germline V CDR1 and CDR2: KGHDR, SFDVKD. Trimming removed 3 bases from V and 7 bases from J; junction bases left unmatched: 8. This CDR3 spans 15 amino acids. The chain's CDR3 is CATSDGGQAGNIQYF. The DNA of the CDR3 is TGTGCCACCAGTGATGGAGGACAGGCAGGGAACATTCAGTACTTC.

This clone was counted a single time. The chain has TRBV5-4 and TRBJ2-1; 10 positions agree with TRBD2. J lost 6 bases, V lost 1 base, and 4 bases had no gene match. CDR1 is SGHNT and CDR2 is YYREEE in the germline V gene (reference sequence). The CDR3 totals 15 residues. The CDR3: CASSLMLAGGNEQFF. CDR3 nucleotide sequence: TGTGCCAGCAGCTTGATGTTAGCGGGGGGCAATGAGCAGTTCTTC.

V and J are TRBV21-1 and TRBJ2-1; the table's D call of TRBD1 was not tested on the DNA. TRBV21-1 is designated a pseudogene. The CDR3 is made up of 16 amino acids. CDR3 DNA sequence: TGTGCCAGCAGCCTGCCCGCCGGGACAGGGGCTAATGAGCAGTTCTTC. Translating gives CASSLPAGTGANEQFF.

V is TRBV28 and J is TRBJ1-1; TRBD1 matches at 9 bases. J gave up 4 bases and V 7 bases, and 7 bases lay outside the gene matches. CDR1 and CDR2 from the germline V gene are MDHEN and SYDVKM. The CDR3 contains 14 residues. In nucleotides, the CDR3 is TGTGCCAGCATCCTAACAGGGGGCGGCACTGAAGCTTTCTTT. Translating it yields CASILTGGGTEAFF. Drawing the rest from reference TRBV28 and TRBJ1-1, the complete variable domain is DVKVTQSSRYLVKRTGEKVFLECVQDMDHENMFWYRQDPGLGLRLIYFSYDVKMKEKGDIPEGYSVSREKKERFSLILESASTNQTSMYLCASILTGGGTEAFFGQGTRLTVV.

Of note for this clone: Other DNA sequences within the sample encode an identical CDR3. This chain uses TRBV7-9 with TRBJ2-2, with D possibly TRBD2 on 5 matching bases. CDR1 SEHNR and CDR2 FQNEAQ come from the germline V gene (reference sequence). The ends were cut back, 1 base at V and 4 bases at J, with 7 bases in the middle. The CDR3 sequence is 14 residues long. CDR3 amino acids: CASSLVGGTGELFF. In DNA, the CDR3 is TGTGCCAGCAGCTTAGTTGGAGGCACCGGGGAGCTGTTTTTT.

The V call is TRBV6-2 or TRBV6-3, the J call TRBJ1-2, with D uncertain. The germline CDR1 and CDR2 sequences are MNHEY and SVGEGT. Trimming shortened V by 0 bases and J by 3 bases, and 11 bases separated the two germline ends. The CDR3 covers 15 residues. The CDR3 sequence: CASSYSSADYYGYTF. The CDR3 bases are TGTGCCAGCAGTTACTCGTCGGCAGACTACTATGGCTACACCTTC.

The chain uses TRBV5-8 and TRBJ2-5, with 8 bases lining up with TRBD2. In germline, CDR1 is SGHTS, CDR2 YDEGEE. V gave up 4 bases and J gave up 2 bases; unmatched junction bases: 4. The CDR3 length is 14 residues. CDR3 sequence: CASSSGTRQETQYF. Here the CDR3 DNA reads TGTGCCAGCAGCAGTGGGACTAGACAAGAGACCCAGTACTTC.

This clone was detected a few times. The chain recombines TRBV10-3 with TRBJ2-1, with 7 bases that match TRBD2. This CDR3 spans 17 amino acids. V shed 0 bases and J 3 bases; nucleotides not matched to a gene: 8. Germline V gives CDR1 ENHRY, CDR2 SYGVKD. The CDR3 here is CAISESEEGGHYNEQFF. The CDR3, as DNA: TGTGCCATCAGTGAGTCGGAGGAGGGAGGGCACTACAATGAGCAGTTCTTC.